Below, 10 T cell receptor beta chains from the same sample are listed, as sequenced in a study of blood T cells in healthy people across ages. A second about 7 to 11 cycle PCR used barcoded and J-beta primers. From the 5' RACE reads, TCRdb called clonotypes with MiXCR, one entry per CDR3 protein. The sample consists of some 1,500,000 distinct CDR3 sequences, approximately 39% of them appearing once. The sequenced material came from blood. Every receptor here comes from a woman between 18 and 29 years old in good health.

This clonotype was counted between two and nine times. The chain uses TRBV6-5 and TRBJ1-3; D is undetermined. The CDR3 spans 16 residues. Germline V gene sequence: CDR1 MNHEY, CDR2 SVGAGI. V was trimmed by 0 bases and J by 10 bases, leaving 19 bases between them. CDR3 sequence reads: CASSYSNRGPERTIYF. The CDR3, as DNA: TGTGCCAGCAGTTACTCGAATCGTGGCCCGGAACGGACCATATATTTT.

This chain connects TRBV5-1 to TRBJ2-5, with TRBD2 matching over 13 bases. Germline V CDR1 and CDR2: SGHRS, YFSETQ. The CDR3 is 15 amino acids. With V trimmed by 2 bases and J by 9 bases, 7 bases remained unmatched. CDR3 nucleotide sequence: TGCGCCAGCAGCTTAAGGACTAGCGGGAGTTCTCCCCAGTACTTC. Its translation: CASSLRTSGSSPQYF.

This clonotype was picked up a small number of times. This chain uses TRBV4-3 with TRBJ2-3, with 10 bases lining up with TRBD2. This CDR3 comprises 17 residues. Trimming cost V 1 base and J 1 base; bases outside gene matches: 5. Germline lookup yields CDR1 LGHNA and CDR2 YSLEER. CDR3 bases: TGCGCCAGCAGCCAAGGGGTAGCGGGGGGTGGCACAGATACGCAGTATTTT. Amino acid sequence: CASSQGVAGGGTDTQYF.

This chain uses TRBV27 with TRBJ2-5; 11 bases map to TRBD2. This CDR3 is built from 13 residues. After removal of 9 bases from V and 2 bases from J, the junction contained 2 bases not matched to a gene. Per the germline V gene, CDR1 is MNHEY and CDR2 is SMNVEV (reference sequence). The CDR3 sequence: CASSGREQETQYF. The CDR3, as DNA: TGTGCCAGTAGCGGGAGGGAACAAGAGACCCAGTACTTC.

This clonotype showed up many times. V usage is TRBV6-5 and J usage is TRBJ2-1, with D perhaps matching TRBD1 (5 bases). Germline V CDR1 and CDR2: MNHEY, SVGAGI. The CDR3 has 15 residues. V was pared by 6 bases and J by 0 bases, with 12 bases between. CDR3 sequence reads: CASSYDRSSYNEQFF. DNA for the CDR3: TGTGCCAGCAGCTACGACAGAAGCTCCTACAATGAGCAGTTCTTC.

The table lists this clonotype with a few counts. J is TRBJ2-7 and V is TRBV13, with D perhaps given as TRBD1 or TRBD2 (5 bases each). The J call may be in error: the DNA end matches TRBJ2-5 better. CDR3 length equals 15 residues. Germline CDR1 PRHDT, CDR2 FYEKMQ (reference sequence). The CDR3 DNA is TGTGCCAGCAGCTTGCCCGGGGCCCTGGGGGAGACCCAGTACTTC. This gives the protein CASSLPGALGETQYF.

The rearrangement links TRBV20-1 to TRBJ2-4; 9 bases agree with TRBD2. The J call is doubtful: the DNA matches TRBJ2-7 better. Germline CDR1 DFQATT, CDR2 SNEGSKA (reference sequence). This CDR3 contains 13 residues. The CDR3 nucleotides read TGCAGTGCTAATAGCGGGAGAGGCTACGAGCAGTACTTC. It translates to CSANSGRGYEQYF.

The chain couples TRBV2 to TRBJ2-5, with 9 bases that match TRBD1. V was pared by 6 bases and J by 2 bases, with 7 bases of the junction left unmatched. The germline CDR1 and CDR2 sequences are SNHLY and FYNNEI. The CDR3 contains 15 residues. The CDR3, as DNA: TGTGCCAGCAGGGAACGACAGGGGGGACAAGAGACCCAGTACTTC. Residues: CASRERQGGQETQYF.

A few counts support this clonotype. At one end the junction does not follow the germline gene, possibly because of a read error. The chain joins TRBV20-1 to TRBJ1-1, with TRBD1 matching 8 bases. This CDR3 has 13 amino acids. Germline V gene data show CDR1 as DFQATT and CDR2 as SNEGSKA (reference sequence). The CDR3 coding sequence is TGCATTGCTGGCGGGACAGGGAACACTGAAGCTTTCTTT. Translation gives CIAGGTGNTEAFF.

This clonotype was picked up a small number of times. V gene TRBV6-5 combines with J gene TRBJ1-5; a possible D gene is TRBD1 (6 bases). Germline CDR1 and CDR2: MNHEY and SVGAGI. CDR3 length: 16 residues. Trimming shortened V by 3 bases and J by 0 bases, and 12 bases separated the two germline ends. The CDR3 DNA sequence: TGTGCCAGCAGTTATGGGCCAGGGGATAGCAATCAGCCCCAGCATTTT. It is translated as CASSYGPGDSNQPQHF.